Described below is a single T cell receptor beta chain sequence and its context. Its target is unknown. V was pared by 7 bases and J by 5 bases, with 18 bases between. The germline CDR1 and CDR2 sequences are MNHEY and SMNVEV (reference sequence). CDR3 length: 15 residues. The authors ran a second PCR of roughly 6 to 12 cycles using a sample-barcoded 5' primer and a J-beta primer mix. Every molecule of cDNA carried a tag from a template-switch adaptor with 12 random nucleotides. TCRdb recomputed calls from the 5' RACE reads with MiXCR, one row per CDR3 protein. In the table there are approximately 360,000 distinct CDR3 sequences, roughly half of which are singletons. This sample is drawn from a study of blood T cells in healthy people across ages. Study results and caveats: Researchers deemed the diversity estimates from one million T cells underestimates. Age advanced and TCR beta diversity per million T cells fell, roughly linearly.

The chain recombines TRBV27 with TRBJ2-1; D may be TRBD2 (6 bases). Material: blood. The receptor's source is a man in his sixties in good health. As DNA, the CDR3 is TGTGCCAGCAAACACCGGGACTTAACGGACAATGAGCAGTTCTTC. This encodes CASKHRDLTDNEQFF.